This T cell receptor beta chain was identified in a study of graft-versus-host responses after intestinal transplantation. For the study at large: For about three years after anti-thymocyte globulin induction, all recipients took tacrolimus and steroids.

This CDR3 is built from 17 residues. The V gene end was trimmed by 3 bases and the J gene end by 4 bases; junction bases not matched to a gene: 11. CDR1 is MDHEN, CDR2 SYDVKM, per germline. To note about this clone: Its antigen is as yet unknown.

The method was immunoSEQ multiplex PCR; TCRdb's version includes in-frame clones alone and lacks a portion of them. The sample shows some 90,000 clones, over 85% of them seen only once. The sample consisted of unstimulated CD8+ T cells sorted from spleen or lymph node cells, taken before intestinal transplant. This sequence originates from a human donor who received an intestinal transplant. The chain uses TRBV28 and TRBJ1-3, with TRBD1 matching over 8 bases. CDR3 region: CASSFGSTGQVGNTIYF. For the CDR3, the DNA is TGTGCCAGCAGTTTTGGGAGCACGGGACAGGTGGGAAACACCATATATTTT.